This T cell receptor beta chain was captured by sequencing in a study of blood T cell repertoires in COVID-19. Per the original methods: Scientists estimated how many nucleated cells there were by amplifying reference gene primers. Produced via immunoSEQ multiplex PCR; TCRdb's table is partial and in-frame only. The DNA gave D and trimming, while V, J and clone size come from that table. The profile covers just over 60,000 clones, with about four fifths appearing a single time and approximately 20% taken by the ten largest. The Seattle patients joined while their infection was active and were tracked longitudinally afterward. Germline V gene data show CDR1 as SGDLS and CDR2 as YYNGEE. Trimming took 4 bases from V and 7 from J; bases not matched to a gene: 5. This CDR3 is 15 amino acids long.

The TCR comes from a man aged 25-40 years with COVID-19, enrolled during active disease. Sequenced: peripheral blood. The chain combines TRBV9 with TRBJ2-1; TRBD2 matches at 13 bases. CDR3 DNA: TGTGCCAGCAGCTCGACTAGCGGGAGGATGAATGAGCAGTTCTTC. It translates to CASSSTSGRMNEQFF. Using reference TRBV9 and TRBJ2-1 for the parts outside the CDR3, the full variable domain is DSGVTQTPKHLITATGQRVTLRCSPRSGDLSVYWYQQSLDQGLQFLIQYYNGEERAKGNILERFSAQQFPDLHSELNLSSLELGDSALYFCASSSTSGRMNEQFFGPGTRLTVL.